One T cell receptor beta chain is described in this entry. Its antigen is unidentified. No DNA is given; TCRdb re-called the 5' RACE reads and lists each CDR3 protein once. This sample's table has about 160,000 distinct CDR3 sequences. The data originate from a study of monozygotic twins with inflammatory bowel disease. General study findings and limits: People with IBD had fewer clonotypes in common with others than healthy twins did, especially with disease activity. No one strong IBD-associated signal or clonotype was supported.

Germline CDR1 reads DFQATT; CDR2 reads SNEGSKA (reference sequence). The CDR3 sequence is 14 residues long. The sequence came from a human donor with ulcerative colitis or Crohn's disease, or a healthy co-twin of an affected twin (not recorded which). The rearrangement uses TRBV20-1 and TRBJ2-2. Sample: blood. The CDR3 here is CSAEPDRVRGELFF.